A selection of T cell receptor beta chains follows, all from one sample in a study of blood T cells in healthy people across ages. One entry per CDR3 protein, called by TCRdb with MiXCR from the 5' RACE reads. The data contain over 600,000 distinct CDR3 sequences, approximately 60% of them singletons. Sequencing input: blood. The receptors stem from a man in his forties in good health. Each CDR3 is given with its conserved first and last residue. The D gene is left open where the match is weak. Size is omitted from some rows. Given values are once, few, many or a class for expanded clones.

J gene,clone size,D gene,V gene,CDR3 DNA,CDR3 protein
TRBJ1-5,-,-,TRBV6-1,TGTGCCAGCAGCCCCCCAGGGGCAGGTCAGCCCCAGCATTTT,CASSPPGAGQPQHF
TRBJ2-3,few,-,TRBV7-3,TGTGCCAGCAGCTTTACCCGCACAGATACGCAGTATTTT,CASSFTRTDTQYF
TRBJ2-7,-,TRBD1,TRBV5-6,TGTGCCAGCAGCTTACAGGGGATCCCCTACGAGCAGTACTTC,CASSLQGIPYEQYF
TRBJ2-5,-,TRBD2,TRBV10-3,TGTGCCATCAGTGAGACTAGCGGAGGCCGAGAGACCCAGTACTTC,CAISETSGGRETQYF
TRBJ2-3,-,TRBD2,TRBV6-2/TRBV6-3,TGTGCCAGCAGTTATGGGGGACTAGCGCAGTATTTT,CASSYGGLAQYF
TRBJ2-7,-,-,TRBV7-9,TGTGCCAGCAGCCCCGCCGGTGGAGACTCCTACGAGCAGTACTTC,CASSPAGGDSYEQYF
TRBJ2-6,few,-,TRBV7-9,TGTGCCAGCAGCGAGAGGACCTCTGAGGCCAACGTCCTGACTTTC,CASSERTSEANVLTF
TRBJ2-1,-,-,TRBV27,TGTGCCAGCAGTTTATCGAGATCAGGCCAACCACTCAATGTGCAGTTCTTC,CASSLSRSGQPLNVQFF
TRBJ2-7,-,-,TRBV20-1,TGCAGTGCTAGGACTACAGGGAAAATTGCCTACGAGCAGTACTTC,CSARTTGKIAYEQYF
TRBJ2-7,-,TRBD1,TRBV5-1,TGCGCCAGCAGCTTTGCACGGACAGGGGTCGACGAGCAGTACTTC,CASSFARTGVDEQYF
TRBJ2-1,once,-,TRBV29-1,TGCAGCGTTCGGGTCGGGCATGAGCAGTTCTTC,CSVRVGHEQFF
TRBJ1-2,-,-,TRBV5-1,TGCGCCAGCAGCTTGACCGTAGCTAACTATGGCTACACCTTC,CASSLTVANYGYTF
TRBJ2-1,-,TRBD2,TRBV7-3,TGTGCCAGCAGCTTAATCGGATCTGGGACTAGGACTTACAATGAGCAGTTCTTC,CASSLIGSGTRTYNEQFF
TRBJ2-3,-,TRBD2,TRBV7-8,TGTGCCAGCAGCCCTAGTAGCGGGGGGGCCCCATTTGCAGATACGCAGTATTTT,CASSPSSGGAPFADTQYF
TRBJ2-1,-,-,TRBV20-1,TGCAGTGCTCCCCCGGGGGCGGGGTCACCCAATGAGCAGTTCTTC,CSAPPGAGSPNEQFF
TRBJ2-5,-,-,TRBV28,TGTGCCAGCCAGGGACAAGAGACCCAGTACTTC,CASQGQETQYF
TRBJ2-1,-,-,TRBV7-2,TGTGCCAGCAGCTTAATCGACACGGGATTTGAGCAGTTCTTC,CASSLIDTGFEQFF
TRBJ2-2,-,-,TRBV12-3/TRBV12-4,TGTGCCAGCAGTTCCACGCTGGGTGGGAGAACACTGTTCGGGGAGCTGTTTTTT,CASSSTLGGRTLFGELFF
TRBJ2-3,-,TRBD1,TRBV12-3/TRBV12-4,TGTGCCAGCATTACAGGGGAAACAGATACGCAGTATTTT,CASITGETDTQYF
TRBJ2-7,few,TRBD2,TRBV27,TGTGCCAGCAGCGCAGGGACTAGCGGGAGACGTGAGCAGTACTTC,CASSAGTSGRREQYF
TRBJ2-1,-,-,TRBV29-1,TGCAGCGTTGCCTGGGTAGAGGGCGATGAGCAGTTCTTC,CSVAWVEGDEQFF
TRBJ2-4,-,TRBD2,TRBV18,TGTGCCAGCTCACCACCGGGGAGAACGGGGGGGCCATCCAAAAACATTCAGTACTTC,CASSPPGRTGGPSKNIQYF
TRBJ1-5,-,TRBD1,TRBV9,TGTGCCAGCAGCGCGACAGGGGTTAATCAGCCCCAGCATTTT,CASSATGVNQPQHF
TRBJ2-1,-,-,TRBV20-1,TGCAGTGCCTCAAGCCCCCGTAGCGGCTCCTACAATGAGCAGTTCTTC,CSASSPRSGSYNEQFF
TRBJ2-3,-,TRBD2,TRBV7-9,TGTGCCAGCAGCCCTAGCGGGAGCGGCACAGATACGCAGTATTTT,CASSPSGSGTDTQYF
TRBJ1-5,-,TRBD1,TRBV20-1,TGCAGTGCTTCTTTCCGGGACAGGGTATATCAGCCCCAGCATTTT,CSASFRDRVYQPQHF
TRBJ2-4,-,TRBD2,TRBV6-2/TRBV6-3,TGTGCCAGCAGTTCCCCGACTAGCGGGGGGAAGGGTGGGAACATTCAGTACTTC,CASSSPTSGGKGGNIQYF
TRBJ2-1,-,-,TRBV9,TGTGCCAGCAGCCCGTCTAGCGTCTCCTACAATGAGCAGTTCTTC,CASSPSSVSYNEQFF
TRBJ2-5,-,TRBD1,TRBV9,TGTGCCAGCAGCGTAGCTTCTCCAGGGGGCACAGAGACCCAGTACTTC,CASSVASPGGTETQYF
TRBJ2-7,few,TRBD2,TRBV27,TGTGCCAGCAGTTTAATGACTAGCGGTTCCTACGAGCAGTACTTC,CASSLMTSGSYEQYF
TRBJ2-1,-,TRBD2,TRBV20-1,TGCAGTGCTAGAGGTCCCGGGACTAGTAGGAATGAGCAGTTCTTC,CSARGPGTSRNEQFF
TRBJ1-2,few,-,TRBV7-9,TGTGCCAGCAGCGCACTAGGGCAGGGAGACTATGGCTACACCTTC,CASSALGQGDYGYTF
TRBJ2-5,-,-,TRBV7-9,TGTGCCAGCAGCTTCATCTCGCGTGGGCAAGAGACCCAGTACTTC,CASSFISRGQETQYF
TRBJ2-3,-,-,TRBV20-1,TGCAGTGCTAGAAGCGGACAAACAGATACGCAGTATTTT,CSARSGQTDTQYF
TRBJ2-4,-,TRBD2,TRBV20-1,TGCAGTGCTAGAATCCTAGCGGGGGTCCTTCGGGAGCAGTACTTC,CSARILAGVLREQYF
TRBJ2-3,-,-,TRBV27,TGTGCCAGCAGTTTAGCCCGGGACCCCGGTGGGGATACGCAGTATTTT,CASSLARDPGGDTQYF
TRBJ2-1,few,TRBD2,TRBV4-3,TGCGCCAGCAGCCAAGAAGCTAGCGGGAGGACCTACAATGAGCAGTTCTTC,CASSQEASGRTYNEQFF
TRBJ2-2,-,TRBD2,TRBV15,TGTGCCACCAGCAGAGATCGAGGACTAGGGCAGACCGGGGAGCTGTTTTTT,CATSRDRGLGQTGELFF
TRBJ2-4,-,-,TRBV29-1,TGCAGCACCCTTGAGGGGAACATTCAGTACTTC,CSTLEGNIQYF
TRBJ2-7,-,-,TRBV12-5,TGTGCTAGTGGTCAGGGTGGGTACGAGCAGTACTTC,CASGQGGYEQYF
TRBJ1-5,-,-,TRBV20-1,TGCAGTGCTAGATACGACAACAGGGGCAATCAGCCCCAGCATTTT,CSARYDNRGNQPQHF
TRBJ2-3,-,-,TRBV4-2,TGTGCCAGCAGCCCAAAGACAATAGGCGGGGTTAGCACAGATACGCAGTATTTT,CASSPKTIGGVSTDTQYF
TRBJ2-5,few,-,TRBV25-1,TGTGCCAGCAGTGAGGGCTCCGGGTTCGAGACCCAGTACTTC,CASSEGSGFETQYF
TRBJ2-7,-,TRBD1,TRBV20-1,TGCAGTGCTAGAGAGTATGGCAGGGGGTCCTACGAGCAGTACTTC,CSAREYGRGSYEQYF
TRBJ2-1,-,TRBD2,TRBV11-1,TGTGCCAGCAGCTTTCCCGTGGGGACTATAGACAATGAGCAGTTCTTC,CASSFPVGTIDNEQFF
TRBJ2-3,few,-,TRBV27,TGTGCCAGCAGTTTATCAGGGGCAAGAAATACGCAGTATTTT,CASSLSGARNTQYF
TRBJ2-6,-,-,TRBV6-5,TGTGCCAGCAGTTACGAGTACCGGGCCTCTGGGGCCAACGTCCTGACTTTC,CASSYEYRASGANVLTF
TRBJ2-7,-,-,TRBV20-1,TGCAGTGCTGACAATGGGACACCAAAGTACTTC,CSADNGTPKYF
TRBJ1-6,-,-,TRBV28,TGTGCCAGCAGTTTATTGTTAGGGGATCGTTCACCCCTCCACTTT,CASSLLLGDRSPLHF
TRBJ1-1,-,TRBD1,TRBV7-9,TGTGCCAGCAGTTTTTCGTCAGGGGGCCGAGAAGCTTTCTTT,CASSFSSGGREAFF